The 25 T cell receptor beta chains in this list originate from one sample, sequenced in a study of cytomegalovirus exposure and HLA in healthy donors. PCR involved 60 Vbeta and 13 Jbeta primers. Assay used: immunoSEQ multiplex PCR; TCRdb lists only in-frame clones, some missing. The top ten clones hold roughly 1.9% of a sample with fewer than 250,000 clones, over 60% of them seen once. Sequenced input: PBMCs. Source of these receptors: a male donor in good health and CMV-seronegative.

CDR3 loop: CASGLQGVGELFF. The CDR3 DNA reads TGTGCTAGTGGTTTACAGGGTGTCGGGGAGCTGTTTTTT. The V call is TRBV12-5, the J call TRBJ2-2; perhaps TRBD1 as D (6 bases). Trimming took off 3 bases at V and 7 bases at J, with 9 bases between the two ends. CDR1 and CDR2 from the germline V gene are LGHNT and FRNRAP. This CDR3 comprises 13 residues.

CDR3 nucleotide sequence: TGTGCCAGCAGAAGACAGGACAATCAGCCCCAGCATTTT. It translates to CASRRQDNQPQHF. The rearrangement uses TRBV6-5 and TRBJ1-5, with D possibly TRBD1 on 6 matching bases. In germline, CDR1 is MNHEY, CDR2 SVGAGI. This CDR3 has 13 residues. The V end was cut by 6 bases, the J end by 3 bases, with 9 bases between.

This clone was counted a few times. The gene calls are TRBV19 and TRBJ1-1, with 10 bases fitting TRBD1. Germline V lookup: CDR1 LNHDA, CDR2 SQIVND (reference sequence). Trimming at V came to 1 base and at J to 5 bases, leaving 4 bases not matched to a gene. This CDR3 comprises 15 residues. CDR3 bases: TGTGCCAGTAGTATAGGGACAGGGGGTTATACTGAAGCTTTCTTT. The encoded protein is CASSIGTGGYTEAFF.

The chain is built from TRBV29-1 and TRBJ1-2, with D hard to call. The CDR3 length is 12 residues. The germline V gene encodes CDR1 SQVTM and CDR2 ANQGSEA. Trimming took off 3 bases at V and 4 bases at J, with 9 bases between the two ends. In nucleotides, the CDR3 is TGCAGCGTTGAGACCGACTTCTATGGCTACACCTTC. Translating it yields CSVETDFYGYTF.

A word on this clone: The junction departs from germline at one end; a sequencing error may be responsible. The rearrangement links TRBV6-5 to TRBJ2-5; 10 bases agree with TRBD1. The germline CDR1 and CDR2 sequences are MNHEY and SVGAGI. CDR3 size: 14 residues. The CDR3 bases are TGTGCCAGCAGTTACTCGCTTGGGGGGACAGGGGCCCACTTC. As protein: CASSYSLGGTGAHF.

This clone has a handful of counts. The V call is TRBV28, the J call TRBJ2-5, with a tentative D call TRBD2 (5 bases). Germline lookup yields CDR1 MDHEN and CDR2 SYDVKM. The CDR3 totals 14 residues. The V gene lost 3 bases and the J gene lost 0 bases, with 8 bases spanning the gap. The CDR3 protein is CASSLTGYQETQYF. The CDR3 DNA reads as TGTGCCAGCAGTTTGACGGGGTACCAAGAGACCCAGTACTTC.

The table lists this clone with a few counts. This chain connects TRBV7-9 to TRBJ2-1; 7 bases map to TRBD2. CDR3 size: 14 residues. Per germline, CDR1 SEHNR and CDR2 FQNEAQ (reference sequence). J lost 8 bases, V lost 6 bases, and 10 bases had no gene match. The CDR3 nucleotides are TGTGCCAGCAGACACCGACTAGCCAGCGATGAGCAGTTCTTC. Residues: CASRHRLASDEQFF.

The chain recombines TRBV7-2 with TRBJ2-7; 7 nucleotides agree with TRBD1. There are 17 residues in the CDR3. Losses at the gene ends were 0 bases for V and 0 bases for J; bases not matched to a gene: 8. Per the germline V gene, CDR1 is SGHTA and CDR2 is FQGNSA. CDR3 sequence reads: CASSLAILGQSSYEQYF. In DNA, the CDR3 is TGTGCCAGCAGCTTAGCGATTTTGGGACAGAGCTCCTACGAGCAGTACTTC. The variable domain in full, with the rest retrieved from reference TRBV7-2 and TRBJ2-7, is GAGVSQSPSNKVTEKGKDVELRCDPISGHTALYWYRQSLGQGLEFLIYFQGNSAPDKSGLPSDRFSAERTGGSVSTLTIQRTQQEDSAVYLCASSLAILGQSSYEQYFGPGTRLTVT.

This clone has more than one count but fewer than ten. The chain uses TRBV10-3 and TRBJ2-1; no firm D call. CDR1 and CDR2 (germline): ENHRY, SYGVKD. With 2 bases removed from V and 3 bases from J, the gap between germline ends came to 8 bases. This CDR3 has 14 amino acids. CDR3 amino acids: CAISEKGDYNEQFF. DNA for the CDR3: TGTGCCATCAGTGAGAAAGGAGACTACAATGAGCAGTTCTTC.

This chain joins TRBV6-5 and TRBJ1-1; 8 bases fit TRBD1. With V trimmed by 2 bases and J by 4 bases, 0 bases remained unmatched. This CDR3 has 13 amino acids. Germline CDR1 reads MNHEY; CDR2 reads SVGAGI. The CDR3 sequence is CASSYDRGTEAFF. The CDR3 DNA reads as TGTGCCAGCAGTTACGACAGGGGCACTGAAGCTTTCTTT.

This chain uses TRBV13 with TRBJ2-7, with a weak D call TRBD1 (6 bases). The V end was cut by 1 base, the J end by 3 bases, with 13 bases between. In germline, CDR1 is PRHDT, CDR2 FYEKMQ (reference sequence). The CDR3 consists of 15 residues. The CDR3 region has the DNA TGTGCCAGCAGCTTAGACCCAGGGGTGAACTACGAGCAGTACTTC. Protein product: CASSLDPGVNYEQYF. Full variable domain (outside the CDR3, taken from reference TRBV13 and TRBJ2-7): AAGVIQSPRHLIKEKRETATLKCYPIPRHDTVYWYQQGPGQDPQFLISFYEKMQSDKGSIPDRFSAQQFSDYHSELNMSSLELGDSALYFCASSLDPGVNYEQYFGPGTRLTVT.

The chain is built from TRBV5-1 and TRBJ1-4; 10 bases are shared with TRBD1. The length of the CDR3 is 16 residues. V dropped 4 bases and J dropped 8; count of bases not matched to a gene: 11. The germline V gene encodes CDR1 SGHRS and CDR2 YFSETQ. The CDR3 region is CASSTTGGATGEKLFF. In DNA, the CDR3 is TGCGCCAGCAGCACGACAGGGGGCGCGACGGGCGAAAAACTGTTTTTT.

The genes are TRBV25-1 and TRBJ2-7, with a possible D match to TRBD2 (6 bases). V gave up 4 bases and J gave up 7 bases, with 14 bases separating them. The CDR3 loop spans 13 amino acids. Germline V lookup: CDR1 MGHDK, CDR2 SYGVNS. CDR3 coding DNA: TGTGCCAGCAGTGCTATCGGTGCGGGGGAGCAGTACTTC. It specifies CASSAIGAGEQYF.

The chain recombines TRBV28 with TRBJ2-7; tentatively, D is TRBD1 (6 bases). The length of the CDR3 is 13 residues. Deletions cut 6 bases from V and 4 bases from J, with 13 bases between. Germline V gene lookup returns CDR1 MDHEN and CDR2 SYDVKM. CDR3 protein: CASSIQGLYEQYF. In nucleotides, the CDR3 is TGTGCCAGCAGCATACAGGGTTTATACGAGCAGTACTTC. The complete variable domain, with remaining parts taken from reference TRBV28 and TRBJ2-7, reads DVKVTQSSRYLVKRTGEKVFLECVQDMDHENMFWYRQDPGLGLRLIYFSYDVKMKEKGDIPEGYSVSREKKERFSLILESASTNQTSMYLCASSIQGLYEQYFGPGTRLTVT.

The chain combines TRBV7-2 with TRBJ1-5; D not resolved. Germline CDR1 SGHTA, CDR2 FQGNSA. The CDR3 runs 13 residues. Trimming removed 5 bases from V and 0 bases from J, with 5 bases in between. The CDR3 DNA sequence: TGTGCCAGCAGCAAATATAGCAATCAGCCCCAGCATTTT. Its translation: CASSKYSNQPQHF.

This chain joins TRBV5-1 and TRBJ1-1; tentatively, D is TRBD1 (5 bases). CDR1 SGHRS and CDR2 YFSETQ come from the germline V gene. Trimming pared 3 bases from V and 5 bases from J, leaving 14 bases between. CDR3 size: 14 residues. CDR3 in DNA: TGCGCCAGCAGCTACATCCAGGGAGGTACTGAAGCTTTCTTT. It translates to CASSYIQGGTEAFF. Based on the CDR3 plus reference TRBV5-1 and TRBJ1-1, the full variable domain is KAGVTQTPRYLIKTRGQQVTLSCSPISGHRSVSWYQQTPGQGLQFLFEYFSETQRNKGNFPGRFSGRQFSNSRSEMNVSTLELGDSALYLCASSYIQGGTEAFFGQGTRLTVV.

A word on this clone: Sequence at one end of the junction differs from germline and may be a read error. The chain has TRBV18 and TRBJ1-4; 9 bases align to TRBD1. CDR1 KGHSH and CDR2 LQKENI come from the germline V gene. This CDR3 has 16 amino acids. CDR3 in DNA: TGTGCCAGCTCTCCACAGGGGGCGGATACTAATGAAAAACTGTTTTTT. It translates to CASSPQGADTNEKLFF.

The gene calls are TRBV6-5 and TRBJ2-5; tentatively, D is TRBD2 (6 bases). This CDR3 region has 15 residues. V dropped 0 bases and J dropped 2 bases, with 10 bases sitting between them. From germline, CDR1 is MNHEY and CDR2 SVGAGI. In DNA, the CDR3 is TGTGCCAGCAGTTACTCGGGGGGTTTGCAAGAGACCCAGTACTTC. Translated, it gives CASSYSGGLQETQYF.

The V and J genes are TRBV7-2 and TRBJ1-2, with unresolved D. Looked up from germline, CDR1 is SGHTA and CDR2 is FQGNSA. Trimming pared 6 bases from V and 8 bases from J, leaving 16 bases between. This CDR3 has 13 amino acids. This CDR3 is CASSPSPGVGYTF. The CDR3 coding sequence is TGTGCCAGCAGTCCGTCGCCGGGAGTCGGCTACACCTTC.

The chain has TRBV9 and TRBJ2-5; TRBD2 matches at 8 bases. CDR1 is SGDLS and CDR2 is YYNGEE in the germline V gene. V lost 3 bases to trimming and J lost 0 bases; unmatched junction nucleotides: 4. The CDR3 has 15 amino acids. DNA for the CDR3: TGTGCCAGCAGCGCCTCGACTAGCGACCAAGAGACCCAGTACTTC. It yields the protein CASSASTSDQETQYF.

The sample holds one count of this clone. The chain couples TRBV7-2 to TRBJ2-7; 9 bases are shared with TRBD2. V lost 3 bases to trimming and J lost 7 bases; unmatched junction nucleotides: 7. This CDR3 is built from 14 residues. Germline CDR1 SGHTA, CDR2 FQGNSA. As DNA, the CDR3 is TGTGCCAGCAGCTTTAGCGGGAGAGTGGGGGAGCAGTACTTC. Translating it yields CASSFSGRVGEQYF.

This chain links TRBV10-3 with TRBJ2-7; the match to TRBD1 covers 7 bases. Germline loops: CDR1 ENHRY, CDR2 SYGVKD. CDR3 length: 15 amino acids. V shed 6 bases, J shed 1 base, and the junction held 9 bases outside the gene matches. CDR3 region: CAISADRAPSYEQYF. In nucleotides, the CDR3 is TGTGCCATCAGCGCTGACAGGGCCCCTTCCTACGAGCAGTACTTC.

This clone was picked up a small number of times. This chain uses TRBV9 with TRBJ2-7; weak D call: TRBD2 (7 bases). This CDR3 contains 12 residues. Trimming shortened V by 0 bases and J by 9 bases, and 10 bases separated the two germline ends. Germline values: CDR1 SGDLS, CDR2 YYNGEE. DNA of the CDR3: TGTGCCAGCAGCGTAGCGGGGGGCGGGCAGTACTTC. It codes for CASSVAGGGQYF.

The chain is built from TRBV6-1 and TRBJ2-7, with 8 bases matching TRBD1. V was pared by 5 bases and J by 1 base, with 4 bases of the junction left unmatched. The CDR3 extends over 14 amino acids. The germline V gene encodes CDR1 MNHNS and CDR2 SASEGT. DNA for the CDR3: TGTGCCAGCAGTATAACAGGGGGGTCCTACGAGCAGTACTTC. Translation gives CASSITGGSYEQYF.

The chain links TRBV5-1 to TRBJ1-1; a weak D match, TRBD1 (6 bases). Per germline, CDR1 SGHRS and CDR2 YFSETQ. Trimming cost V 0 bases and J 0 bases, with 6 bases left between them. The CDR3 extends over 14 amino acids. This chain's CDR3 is CASSLDRVNTEAFF. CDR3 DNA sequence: TGCGCCAGCAGCTTGGACAGGGTGAACACTGAAGCTTTCTTT.